The source of this TCR beta chain is a study of beta chain features in type 1 diabetes (dated by TCRdb to the late 2010s). Regarding the complete study: Patients and healthy donors did not differ in mean age, gender distribution, total cell number or subset yield. Regulatory and stem cell-like memory subsets were isolated from only 8 patients and roughly 8 healthy donors, whereas naive and central memory subsets came from all 30 or so donors. The study compared TCRB repertoires of sorted circulating CD4+ T cell subsets between recently diagnosed type 1 diabetes patients and matched healthy donors. A total of some 100,000,000 sorted cells were examined across all samples, and a strong correlation was observed between cell number per subset and RNA yield. The paper's findings and limits, for the study overall: Shorter templates might have been favored by PCR, but patient and control samples were amplified and corrected together, so both groups would have been affected equally by any skew. In all four CD4+ subsets, TCRB CDR3 length was moderately but significantly shorter in type 1 diabetes patients. Fewer insertions and more nucleotide deletions at VDJ recombination sites were observed in patients with type 1 diabetes, implying thymic rearrangement abnormalities. Naive, central memory and regulatory TCRB repertoires appeared more similar among patients than among healthy donors. Because the HLA sub-analyses included only small numbers of individuals, any influence of HLA type on TCRB rearrangement was left unresolved. Sequencing cDNA rather than genomic DNA could over-represent highly expressing activated cells, although activation and CD3 levels did not differ between groups.

CDR1 is given as KGHSH and CDR2 as LQKENI, both from the germline V gene. The CDR3 holds 16 amino acids from the cysteine to the phenylalanine. Only the CDR3 DNA is retained, 48 bases long and in frame from the first base. V loses 3 bases at its end and J loses 1 base; junction bases beyond the gene matches: 7. The sample holds a few counts of this clone. Its antigen remains undetermined. Per-base qualities were not stored, and no clone one base away is much larger. All of the isolated RNA was reverse transcribed with the High Capacity cDNA Reverse Transcription Kit, so expressed TCRB transcripts were sequenced. Naive, central memory and regulatory T cell samples underwent deep immunoSEQ sequencing, averaging around 3.9 million total reads per sample. After sorted cells were lysed in RLT buffer, RNA was extracted with DNase-treated RNeasy Micro or Mini kits, with the choice depending on cell number. To prevent cross-contamination, every cell subset was processed on its own, while patient and healthy donor samples were processed together. Using the immunoSEQ multiplex PCR, TCRB sequences were amplified from cDNA into 87-bp fragments spanning the CDR3 region. The amplicons were sequenced using the Illumina HiSeq platform. From the authors' description of their analysis: PCR bias was computationally corrected using synthetic template baselines, reads within Hamming distance 2 were collapsed, and singletons that could not be merged were discarded. By aligning reads against IMGT, V, D and J genes, CDR3 length, and insertions or deletions at six rearrangement sites were assigned. Within each subset, clonotype counts were normalized to sorted cell number, and only after that were true diversity and Gini coefficients computed with the tcR R package. Repertoire sharing was quantified using the overlap coefficient calculated on TCRB nucleotide sequences. What TCRdb holds here is the immuneACCESS table cut down to in-frame rearrangements. Part of the clones is not present; checked against another copy, under half of the missing clones reflect an unresolved V gene, and the others are unexplained. That table supplies the V and J calls and clone size; D and trimming were determined from the DNA. This sample lists around 300,000 clones; 7.5% to 9.5% were detected once. Under 1.3% of the sample lies in the top ten.

A single peripheral blood draw of around 120 mL on average was collected from each donor into heparinised tubes. A BD FACSAria II was used to sort naive, central memory, regulatory and stem cell-like memory CD4+ T cells with a panel that included CD45RO, CCR7, CD25, CD127, CD95 and CD27. Purity was above 95% for every sorted population. Right away, PBMCs were isolated by Lymphoprep density gradient centrifugation and were stained directly, with no culture step. Samples were stained and sorted in pairs, with one healthy donor and one patient per experiment, so that batch effects were minimized. Sequenced sample: central memory CD4+ T cells from blood. The chain couples TRBV18 to TRBJ1-1, with 8 junctional bases fitting TRBD1. The source of this sequence is a young woman in good health. The sequence in DNA is TGTGCCAGCTCACCCTCACAGGGGGGCTGGAACACTGAAGCTTTCTTT. Translated, this is CASSPSQGGWNTEAFF.